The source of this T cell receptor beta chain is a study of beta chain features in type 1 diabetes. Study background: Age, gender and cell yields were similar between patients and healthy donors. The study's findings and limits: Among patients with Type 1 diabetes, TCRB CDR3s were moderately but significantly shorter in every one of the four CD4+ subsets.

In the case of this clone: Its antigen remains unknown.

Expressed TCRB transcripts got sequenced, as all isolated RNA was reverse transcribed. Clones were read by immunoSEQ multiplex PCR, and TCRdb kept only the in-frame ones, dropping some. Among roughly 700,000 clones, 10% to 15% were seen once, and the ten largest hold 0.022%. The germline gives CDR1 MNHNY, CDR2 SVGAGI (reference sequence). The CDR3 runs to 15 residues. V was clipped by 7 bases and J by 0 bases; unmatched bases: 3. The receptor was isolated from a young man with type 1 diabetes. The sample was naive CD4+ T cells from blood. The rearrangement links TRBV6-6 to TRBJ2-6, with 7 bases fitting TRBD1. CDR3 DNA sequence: TGTGCCAGCAATACAGGGGACTCTGGGGCCAACGTCCTGACTTTC. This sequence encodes CASNTGDSGANVLTF.